The text below deals with one TCR beta chain. These data originate in a study of shared clonotypes between healthy human individuals. As defined, naive CD8 cells were CD45RO-negative and positively selected for CCR7, with terminally differentiated effector memory CD45RA+ cells excluded. Donors comprised only Caucasian adults living in Nashville, Tennessee. Several immunoSEQ plates received, in even portions, the genomic DNA of each subset. The assay was immunoSEQ multiplex PCR, and TCRdb's table has in-frame clones only and misses some. The sample has around 550,000 clones, approximately 95% seen once. This sequence originates from a woman in her 30s in good health. The sequencing sample was made of naive CD8+ T cells sorted from blood.

The CDR3 DNA sequence: TGTGCCAGCAGCGCCGGGACAGGGCTACCCTACGAGCAGTACTTC. Translating it yields CASSAGTGLPYEQYF. The gene calls are TRBV27 and TRBJ2-7; 9 nucleotides agree with TRBD1. V lost 6 bases and J lost 2; bases outside the gene matches: 8. The CDR3 totals 15 residues. In germline, CDR1 is MNHEY, CDR2 SMNVEV (reference sequence).